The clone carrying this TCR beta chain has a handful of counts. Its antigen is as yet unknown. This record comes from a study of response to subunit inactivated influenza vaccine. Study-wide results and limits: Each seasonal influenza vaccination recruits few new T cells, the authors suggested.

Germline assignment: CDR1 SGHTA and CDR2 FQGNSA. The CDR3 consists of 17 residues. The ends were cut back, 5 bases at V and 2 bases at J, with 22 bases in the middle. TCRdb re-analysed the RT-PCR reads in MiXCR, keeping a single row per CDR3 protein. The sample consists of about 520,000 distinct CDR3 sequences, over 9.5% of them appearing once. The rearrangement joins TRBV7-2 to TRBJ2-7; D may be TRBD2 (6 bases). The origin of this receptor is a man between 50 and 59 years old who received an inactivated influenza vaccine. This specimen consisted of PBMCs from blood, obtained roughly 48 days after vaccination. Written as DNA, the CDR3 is TGTGCCAGCAGCGCAGTTGGAGGGACCCTTTCACCCTACGAGCAGTACTTC. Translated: CASSAVGGTLSPYEQYF.